This record concerns one T cell receptor (beta chain) sequence. Authors' data handling: Reference gene primer amplification gave estimated nucleated cell counts. Some clones are missing from TCRdb's copy, which holds only in-frame ones; the method was immunoSEQ multiplex PCR. V, J and clone size are those of that table, while D and trimming were read from the DNA. The data contain 200,000 to 300,000 clones, roughly nine tenths of them singletons. The data derive from a study of blood T cell repertoires in COVID-19. Germline V gene sequence: CDR1 ENHRY, CDR2 SYGVKD. The CDR3 consists of 14 residues. Unmatched junction bases numbered 6, after V lost 8 bases and J lost 2 bases.

The origin of this receptor is a woman aged 18-29 years who had recovered from COVID-19. Sequencing was performed on PBMCs or T cells enriched from blood (not recorded which). The chain joins TRBV10-3 to TRBJ2-3, with 8 bases that match TRBD1. Here the CDR3 reads CAILGTGNTDTQYF. CDR3 sequence (DNA): TGTGCCATCTTAGGGACAGGCAACACAGATACGCAGTATTTT.